These 24 T cell receptor beta chains were all obtained from the same sample, sequenced in a study of blood T cell repertoires in COVID-19. TCRdb's copy holds only in-frame clones and misses some; the assay was immunoSEQ multiplex PCR. The data show 220,000 or so clones, about 80% seen once. The sequencing sample was made of peripheral blood. The receptor source for this set is a woman aged 60-75 years with acute or convalescent COVID-19.

The genes are TRBV5-8 and TRBJ2-2, with 12 bases matching TRBD2. Per germline, CDR1 SGHTS and CDR2 YDEGEE. J was trimmed by 6 bases and V by 0 bases; bases with no gene match: 6. The CDR3 extends over 17 amino acids. CDR3 protein: CASSLVASGGASGELFF. In DNA form, the CDR3 reads TGTGCCAGCAGCTTGGTCGCTAGCGGGGGGGCTTCCGGGGAGCTGTTTTTT.

The CDR3 DNA reads TGTGCCAGTAGTATGCGACATGATGAAAAACTGTTTTTT. Amino acids: CASSMRHDEKLFF. The gene calls are TRBV19 and TRBJ1-4; D is undetermined. V lost 3 bases, J lost 6 bases, and 8 bases lay in between. There are 13 residues in the CDR3. The germline gives CDR1 LNHDA, CDR2 SQIVND (reference sequence).

The chain uses TRBV5-5 and TRBJ1-2, with D uncertain. V was trimmed by 0 bases and J by 3 bases, leaving 6 bases between them. The CDR3 has 13 residues. Germline loops: CDR1 SGHKS, CDR2 YYEKEE (reference sequence). CDR3 amino acids: CASSLEGDYGYTF. In nucleotides, the CDR3 is TGTGCCAGCAGCTTGGAGGGAGACTATGGCTACACCTTC. The full variable domain, completed using reference TRBV5-5 and TRBJ1-2, is DAGVTQSPTHLIKTRGQQVTLRCSPISGHKSVSWYQQVLGQGPQFIFQYYEKEERGRGNFPDRFSARQFPNYSSELNVNALLLGDSALYLCASSLEGDYGYTFGSGTRLTVV.

The chain has TRBV6-1 and TRBJ1-3; the match to TRBD1 covers 12 bases. The germline gives CDR1 MNHNS, CDR2 SASEGT. Trimming removed 2 bases from V and 3 bases from J; junction bases left unmatched: 2. The CDR3 runs to 16 residues. CDR3 region: CASSEWDRGLGNTIYF. CDR3 bases: TGTGCCAGCAGTGAATGGGACAGGGGGCTTGGAAACACCATATATTTT.

This chain links TRBV6-2 or TRBV6-3 with TRBJ2-7; 11 bases match TRBD1. The CDR3 loop spans 14 amino acids. V gave up 4 bases and J gave up 4 bases; unmatched junction bases: 3. Germline V gene lookup returns CDR1 MNHEY and CDR2 SVGEGT. The CDR3: CASSSGQGAYEQYF. In nucleotides, the CDR3 is TGTGCCAGCAGTTCTGGACAGGGGGCTTACGAGCAGTACTTC.

The chain joins TRBV6-5 to TRBJ2-3; 9 bases are shared with TRBD2. V trimming: 0 bases; J trimming: 2 bases; junction bases outside the gene matches: 3. This CDR3 has 16 residues. Germline V gene data show CDR1 as MNHEY and CDR2 as SVGAGI. The CDR3 loop reads CASSYSAGGFTDTQYF. CDR3 in DNA: TGTGCCAGCAGTTACTCTGCGGGGGGGTTCACAGATACGCAGTATTTT.

The rearrangement uses TRBV5-1 and TRBJ2-1; 12 bases are a match to TRBD2. The CDR3 is 16 residues long. Trimming removed 0 bases from V and 6 bases from J; junction bases left unmatched: 4. CDR1 is SGHRS, CDR2 YFSETQ, per germline. Written as DNA, the CDR3 is TGCGCCAGCAGCTTGGAGGCTAGCGGGGGGGCCAATGAGCAGTTCTTC. Its translation is CASSLEASGGANEQFF.

The chain joins TRBV30 to TRBJ1-6; 10 bases fit TRBD1. V lost 2 bases and J lost 9; bases outside the gene matches: 13. The germline gives CDR1 GTSNPN, CDR2 SVGIG (reference sequence). The CDR3 has 17 amino acids. CDR3 loop: CAWSRGGFGTGVSPLHF. CDR3 DNA: TGTGCCTGGAGTAGGGGCGGTTTCGGGACAGGGGTTTCACCCCTCCACTTT.

The chain combines TRBV27 with TRBJ1-4; tentative D call: TRBD1 (6 bases). The CDR3 is 15 amino acids. V was pared by 1 base and J by 10 bases, with 16 bases between. CDR1 and CDR2 from the germline V gene are MNHEY and SMNVEV (reference sequence). CDR3 nucleotides: TGTGCCAGCAGTTTATGGGGGCAGCCCGGTGGAAAACTGTTTTTT. Its protein is CASSLWGQPGGKLFF.

V gene TRBV30 combines with J gene TRBJ1-1; D is unclear. The CDR3 contains 14 residues. Germline CDR1 GTSNPN, CDR2 SVGIG (reference sequence). V lost 0 bases, J lost 1 base, and 9 bases lay in between. The CDR3 is CAWSVWAANTEAFF. The DNA for the CDR3 is TGTGCCTGGAGTGTATGGGCCGCGAACACTGAAGCTTTCTTT.

This clone was counted only a few times. Other DNA sequences in this sample translate to the same CDR3. This sequence joins TRBV9 and TRBJ2-1; 8 nucleotides align to TRBD2. The V gene's germline CDR1 is SGDLS and CDR2 YYNGEE. CDR3 length: 15 amino acids. After removal of 0 bases from V and 4 bases from J, the junction contained 3 bases not matched to a gene. The CDR3 nucleotides read TGTGCCAGCAGCGTAGGGGCGGGGGGTTACAATGAGCAGTTCTTC. Residues: CASSVGAGGYNEQFF.

V gene TRBV6-2 or TRBV6-3 combines with J gene TRBJ1-5, with 8 nucleotides matching TRBD1. V lost 2 bases, J lost 3 bases, and 15 bases stayed unmatched. From germline, CDR1 is MNHEY and CDR2 SVGEGT. There are 19 residues in the CDR3. The CDR3 coding sequence is TGTGCCAGCAGTTACCATCTCGGGAAAACAGGGGGTTTCAATCAGCCCCAGCATTTT. It codes for CASSYHLGKTGGFNQPQHF.

This sequence joins TRBV19 and TRBJ2-1, with 9 nucleotides matching TRBD2. With V trimmed by 3 bases and J by 12 bases, 12 bases remained unmatched. Germline V gene sequence: CDR1 LNHDA, CDR2 SQIVND (reference sequence). There are 15 residues in the CDR3. DNA of the CDR3: TGTGCCAGTAGTATTGGTAGCGGGGGCCCCTCCCCGCAGTTCTTC. Its protein is CASSIGSGGPSPQFF. The full variable domain, completed using reference TRBV19 and TRBJ2-1, is DGGITQSPKYLFRKEGQNVTLSCEQNLNHDAMYWYRQDPGQGLRLIYYSQIVNDFQKGDIAEGYSVSREKKESFPLTVTSAQKNPTAFYLCASSIGSGGPSPQFFGPGTRLTVL.

The chain combines TRBV9 with TRBJ1-2, with TRBD1 matching 8 bases. V shed 3 bases, J shed 6 bases, and the junction held 16 bases outside the gene matches. The CDR3 sequence is 17 residues long. Germline CDR1 SGDLS, CDR2 YYNGEE. The CDR3 DNA is TGTGCCAGCAGCGGCACAGGGGGAGGATCGGTCTTTGATGGCTACACCTTC. Translating gives CASSGTGGGSVFDGYTF.

The rearrangement uses TRBV14 and TRBJ2-3, with TRBD2 as a possible D gene (5 bases). This CDR3 is built from 17 residues. The V end lost 1 base, the J end lost 0 bases, and 14 bases lay between the germline ends. Germline V gene sequence: CDR1 SGHDN, CDR2 FVKESK. CDR3 sequence (DNA): TGTGCCAGCAGCCAAGTGGGCGGGCGGGCTAGCACAGATACGCAGTATTTT. Translation: CASSQVGGRASTDTQYF.

The genes are TRBV11-2 and TRBJ2-7; 14 nucleotides match TRBD2. Trimming at V came to 5 bases and at J to 5 bases, leaving 2 bases not matched to a gene. CDR1 is SGHAT and CDR2 is FQNNGV in the germline V gene. This CDR3 spans 14 amino acids. The chain's CDR3 is CASSEGLAGDEQYF. CDR3 nucleotide sequence: TGTGCCAGCAGCGAGGGACTAGCGGGGGACGAGCAGTACTTC. The variable domain in full, with the rest retrieved from reference TRBV11-2 and TRBJ2-7, is EAGVAQSPRYKIIEKRQSVAFWCNPISGHATLYWYQQILGQGPKLLIQFQNNGVVDDSQLPKDRFSAERLKGVDSTLKIQPAKLEDSAVYLCASSEGLAGDEQYFGPGTRLTVT.

This chain uses TRBV30 with TRBJ2-1; D is unresolved. Germline values: CDR1 GTSNPN, CDR2 SVGIG (reference sequence). CDR3 length equals 12 residues. V lost 3 bases, J lost 8 bases, and 11 bases lay in between. CDR3 loop: CAWSPGSHEQFF. The CDR3 region has the DNA TGTGCCTGGAGCCCCGGGTCCCATGAGCAGTTCTTC.

Points on this clone: The sample holds other DNA sequences that translate to the same CDR3. V usage is TRBV7-2 and J usage is TRBJ2-7; D unclear. Germline values: CDR1 SGHTA, CDR2 FQGNSA. There are 12 residues in the CDR3. V lost 1 base to trimming and J lost 4 bases, with 5 bases between them. CDR3 DNA sequence: TGTGCCAGCAGCTTAGTTCTTTACGAGCAGTACTTC. Translation gives CASSLVLYEQYF.

This clone has more than one count but fewer than ten. This chain links TRBV5-1 with TRBJ2-1; 9 positions agree with TRBD2. Germline values: CDR1 SGHRS, CDR2 YFSETQ. This CDR3 spans 15 amino acids. J lost 6 bases, V lost 1 base, and 5 bases had no gene match. CDR3 in amino acids: CASSLKPSGANEQFF. The CDR3 nucleotides read TGCGCCAGCAGCTTGAAGCCTAGCGGGGCCAATGAGCAGTTCTTC.

J is TRBJ2-1 and V is TRBV7-2, with TRBD1 as a possible D gene (5 bases). The V gene lost 4 bases and the J gene lost 9 bases, with 19 bases spanning the gap. The CDR3 sequence is 15 residues long. Germline V gives CDR1 SGHTA, CDR2 FQGNSA. DNA of the CDR3: TGTGCCAGCAGCTCCTCTCAGGGCTTGAATGGTGAGCAGTTCTTC. Encoded protein: CASSSSQGLNGEQFF.

The chain employs TRBV19 and TRBJ2-7; 9 nucleotides match TRBD2. From germline, CDR1 is LNHDA and CDR2 SQIVND (reference sequence). The CDR3 loop spans 17 amino acids. The V segment lost 4 bases and the J segment 0 bases; nucleotides outside the gene matches: 10. DNA of the CDR3: TGTGCCAGTAGTAGAACTAAAAGCGGGGGGTACTCCTACGAGCAGTACTTC. Translating it yields CASSRTKSGGYSYEQYF.

The V gene is TRBV7-3, the J gene TRBJ1-1, with 7 bases fitting TRBD1. The CDR3 length is 17 residues. V shed 0 bases and J 5 bases; nucleotides not matched to a gene: 12. Germline assignment: CDR1 SGHTA and CDR2 FQGTGA. CDR3 sequence: CASSLTPHRGASTEAFF. CDR3 sequence (DNA): TGTGCCAGCAGCTTAACCCCCCACAGGGGCGCTTCAACTGAAGCTTTCTTT.

The chain couples TRBV2 to TRBJ1-2, with D maybe TRBD1 (6 bases). Trimming removed 7 bases from V and 5 bases from J, with 14 bases in between. This CDR3 comprises 13 residues. CDR1 is SNHLY, CDR2 FYNNEI, per germline. The CDR3 nucleotides are TGTGCCAGCAAGGCAGGGGAACTGTATGGCTACACCTTC. It specifies CASKAGELYGYTF.

This chain joins TRBV19 and TRBJ2-3; 12 bases agree with TRBD2. Germline CDR1 reads LNHDA; CDR2 reads SQIVND (reference sequence). J lost 5 bases, V lost 5 bases, and 14 bases had no gene match. This CDR3 spans 18 amino acids. CDR3 protein: CASSSLRTSGGSVDTQYF. As DNA, the CDR3 is TGTGCCAGTAGTTCCCTTCGAACTAGCGGGGGGTCGGTAGATACGCAGTATTTT.